This passage covers 28 T cell receptor beta chains from one sample sequenced in a study of blood T cell repertoires in COVID-19. Libraries were prepared by immunoSEQ multiplex PCR; TCRdb keeps only in-frame clonotypes and omits some of them. The data show about 65,000 clones, 75% to 90% seen once. The sample taken for sequencing was peripheral blood. The source of these receptors is a man of 80 years or more with acute or convalescent COVID-19.

The V gene is TRBV20-1, the J gene TRBJ2-1; 10 positions agree with TRBD2. This CDR3 is built from 16 residues. In germline, CDR1 is DFQATT, CDR2 SNEGSKA (reference sequence). V was pared by 3 bases and J by 5 bases, with 10 bases of the junction left unmatched. CDR3 sequence reads: CSASENSGGPHNEQFF. The DNA of the CDR3 is TGCAGTGCTAGTGAGAATAGCGGGGGGCCCCACAATGAGCAGTTCTTC.

The V gene is TRBV7-2, the J gene TRBJ2-5, with D possibly TRBD1 on 5 matching bases. CDR1 SGHTA and CDR2 FQGNSA come from the germline V gene. V lost 2 bases and J 2 bases, leaving 9 bases between the germline ends. The CDR3 extends over 14 amino acids. The CDR3 nucleotides are TGTGCCAGCAGCTTACAGGGCCGACAAGAGACCCAGTACTTC. It codes for CASSLQGRQETQYF.

The chain uses TRBV7-9 and TRBJ1-4, with 7 bases aligning to TRBD1. Germline-derived CDR1 and CDR2 are SEHNR and FQNEAQ (reference sequence). The CDR3 is made up of 14 amino acids. V shed 5 bases and J 6 bases; nucleotides not matched to a gene: 6. The CDR3 DNA reads TGTGCCAGCAGCCCCTGGACAGGAGATGAAAAACTGTTTTTT. This gives the protein CASSPWTGDEKLFF.

The chain has TRBV5-1 and TRBJ1-1; no definite D call. Looked up from germline, CDR1 is SGHRS and CDR2 is YFSETQ. The CDR3 loop spans 18 amino acids. V lost 1 base to trimming and J lost 1 base, with 20 bases between them. Here the CDR3 DNA reads TGCGCCAGCAGCTTGATATGGAACTCGGAACAGCAGAACACTGAAGCTTTCTTT. It codes for CASSLIWNSEQQNTEAFF.

This clone appeared a few times. V gene TRBV5-1 combines with J gene TRBJ1-2, with D possibly being TRBD1 (5 bases). The CDR3 runs 14 residues. V lost 9 bases, J lost 4 bases, and 19 bases lay in between. Per the germline V gene, CDR1 is SGHRS and CDR2 is YFSETQ. CDR3 bases: TGCGCCACAGGGAACGACAGAAATACCTATGGCTACACCTTC. This codes for CATGNDRNTYGYTF.

J is TRBJ1-6 and V is TRBV5-1; TRBD1 is a possible D gene (5 bases). Trimming pared 0 bases from V and 6 bases from J, leaving 10 bases between. This CDR3 has 15 amino acids. Germline lookup yields CDR1 SGHRS and CDR2 YFSETQ. The CDR3 region has the DNA TGCGCCAGCAGCTTGGGAGGGACTGGTAATTCACCCCTCCACTTT. This gives the protein CASSLGGTGNSPLHF. Combining the CDR3 with reference TRBV5-1 and TRBJ1-6 gives the whole variable domain KAGVTQTPRYLIKTRGQQVTLSCSPISGHRSVSWYQQTPGQGLQFLFEYFSETQRNKGNFPGRFSGRQFSNSRSEMNVSTLELGDSALYLCASSLGGTGNSPLHFGNGTRLTVT.

V and J are TRBV2 and TRBJ1-4; D might be TRBD1 (5 bases). The CDR3 has 14 amino acids. V gave up 10 bases and J gave up 5 bases, with 17 bases separating them. Germline CDR1 is SNHLY and CDR2 is FYNNEI. The CDR3: CATGAGGNNEKLFF. CDR3 DNA: TGTGCCACCGGTGCGGGGGGTAACAATGAAAAACTGTTTTTT.

The chain uses TRBV12-5 and TRBJ2-3; TRBD2 might be the D (6 bases). V lost 5 bases and J lost 5, with 14 bases in between. The CDR3 length is 14 residues. Germline V gene data show CDR1 as LGHNT and CDR2 as FRNRAP. CDR3 residues: CASGAGGHLDTQYF. The CDR3 bases are TGTGCTAGTGGTGCCGGAGGGCATTTAGATACGCAGTATTTT. Together with reference TRBV12-5 and TRBJ2-3, the CDR3 gives the full variable domain: DARVTQTPRHKVTEMGQEVTMRCQPILGHNTVFWYRQTMMQGLELLAYFRNRAPLDDSGMPKDRFSAEMPDATLATLKIQPSEPRDSAVYFCASGAGGHLDTQYFGPGTRLTVL.

V is TRBV12-3 or TRBV12-4 and J is TRBJ2-7; possibly TRBD2 for D (5 bases). This CDR3 has 12 residues. Trimming removed 4 bases from V and 9 bases from J, with 13 bases in between. CDR3 sequence reads: CASSSPGLGQYF. For the CDR3, the DNA is TGTGCCAGCAGTTCCCCAGGACTCGGGCAGTACTTC.

V and J are TRBV5-1 and TRBJ1-1, with D uncertain. This CDR3 comprises 14 residues. Germline CDR1 is SGHRS and CDR2 is YFSETQ. V was clipped by 1 base and J by 1 base, with 8 bases between them. Here the CDR3 DNA reads TGCGCCAGCAGCTTGAACAGACCGAACACTGAAGCTTTCTTT. It specifies CASSLNRPNTEAFF.

In this sample, this clone turned up once. The chain joins TRBV5-1 to TRBJ1-2, with D tentatively TRBD1 (6 bases). The CDR3 runs to 15 residues. CDR1 is SGHRS and CDR2 is YFSETQ in the germline V gene. Trimming removed 0 bases from V and 7 bases from J, with 16 bases in between. DNA of the CDR3: TGCGCCAGCAGCTTGGAGGGGGATTGGAGGTTTGGCTACACCTTC. Its protein is CASSLEGDWRFGYTF.

The genes are TRBV2 and TRBJ1-1; no reliable D call. Per the germline V gene, CDR1 is SNHLY and CDR2 is FYNNEI. Between the trimmed V and J ends, which lost 8 bases and 4 bases, there was a span of 17 bases. The CDR3 contains 14 residues. The CDR3 sequence is CASGRLGGSTEAFF. In DNA, the CDR3 is TGTGCCAGCGGCCGACTGGGAGGGAGCACTGAAGCTTTCTTT.

The J gene is TRBJ1-5, the V gene TRBV10-1; D is uncertain. The V end was cut by 0 bases, the J end by 2 bases, with 23 bases between. The germline V gene has CDR1 WNHNN and CDR2 SYGVQD (reference sequence). The CDR3 is made up of 20 amino acids. The CDR3 sequence is CASSESKRQFYESRNQPQHF. DNA for the CDR3: TGCGCCAGCAGTGAGTCGAAGAGGCAGTTCTATGAGTCACGCAATCAGCCCCAGCATTTT.

The V and J genes are TRBV5-5 and TRBJ1-6, with 7 bases aligning to TRBD1. CDR1 and CDR2 (germline): SGHKS, YYEKEE (reference sequence). This CDR3 has 14 residues. J lost 8 bases, V lost 2 bases, and 4 bases had no gene match. CDR3 amino acids: CASSFRQGDSPLHF. CDR3 nucleotides: TGTGCCAGCAGCTTTCGACAGGGTGATTCACCCCTCCACTTT.

The rearrangement joins TRBV5-1 to TRBJ2-5; 10 bases map to TRBD1. The CDR3 consists of 13 residues. In germline, CDR1 is SGHRS, CDR2 YFSETQ. The V segment lost 5 bases and the J segment 4 bases; nucleotides outside the gene matches: 2. CDR3 residues: CASRTGGAETQYF. CDR3 coding DNA: TGCGCCAGCAGGACAGGGGGCGCAGAGACCCAGTACTTC.

This sequence joins TRBV6-5 and TRBJ1-3; tentative D call: TRBD1 (5 bases). CDR1 MNHEY and CDR2 SVGAGI come from the germline V gene. The CDR3 runs to 15 residues. With 6 bases removed from V and 2 bases from J, the gap between germline ends came to 14 bases. CDR3 nucleotide sequence: TGTGCCAGCAGGGAGGAGGGGACGGCTGGAAACACCATATATTTT. Residues: CASREEGTAGNTIYF.

The chain carries TRBV6-2 or TRBV6-3 and TRBJ2-5, with D possibly matching TRBD1 (5 bases). CDR3 size: 17 residues. Germline values: CDR1 MNHEY, CDR2 SVGEGT. Trimming removed 6 bases at V and 0 bases at J, with 20 bases between. DNA of the CDR3: TGTGCCAGCAGCCTAGGGGCCACTACCCCGTACCAAGAGACCCAGTACTTC. This gives the protein CASSLGATTPYQETQYF.

This clone came up once. The gene calls are TRBV7-4 and TRBJ1-5; maybe TRBD1 (6 bases). V shed 7 bases and J shed 5 bases, with 18 bases lying between them. Germline assignment: CDR1 SGHVT and CDR2 SQSDAQ. The CDR3 runs 15 residues. CDR3 region: CASKPARGGHQPQHF. The CDR3 coding sequence is TGTGCCAGCAAACCAGCACGTGGGGGCCATCAGCCCCAGCATTTT.

This chain uses TRBV6-1 with TRBJ1-5; tentative D call: TRBD1 (5 bases). Germline loops: CDR1 MNHNS, CDR2 SASEGT. Trimming cost V 3 bases and J 4 bases, with 13 bases left between them. The CDR3 consists of 15 residues. The CDR3 sequence: CASSESQGYNQPQHF. The CDR3, as DNA: TGTGCCAGCAGTGAGAGCCAGGGATATAATCAGCCCCAGCATTTT.

J is TRBJ2-2 and V is TRBV19; maybe TRBD1 (6 bases). The ends were cut back, 5 bases at V and 4 bases at J, with 11 bases in the middle. This CDR3 contains 14 residues. From germline, CDR1 is LNHDA and CDR2 SQIVND (reference sequence). The chain's CDR3 is CASSPQGTTGELFF. CDR3 nucleotide sequence: TGTGCCAGTAGTCCCCAGGGGACCACCGGGGAGCTGTTTTTT.

The gene calls are TRBV30 and TRBJ2-5; D is undetermined. The CDR3 spans 14 residues. CDR1 is GTSNPN and CDR2 is SVGIG in the germline V gene (reference sequence). The V end lost 5 bases, the J end lost 3 bases, and 16 bases lay between the germline ends. The CDR3 DNA reads TGTGCCTGGGGCCGCCCAGGCCATAAAGAGACCCAGTACTTC. Amino acids: CAWGRPGHKETQYF.

V gene TRBV29-1 combines with J gene TRBJ1-2; 8 nucleotides agree with TRBD1. V lost 0 bases to trimming and J lost 8 bases; unmatched junction nucleotides: 8. The CDR3 is made up of 14 amino acids. CDR1 and CDR2 from the germline V gene are SQVTM and ANQGSEA. DNA of the CDR3: TGCAGCGTTGAAGATCTTGACAGGGGCGGCGGCTACACCTTC. It specifies CSVEDLDRGGGYTF.

The chain is built from TRBV13 and TRBJ2-5; D might be TRBD2 (6 bases). Trimming stripped 3 bases from V and 4 bases from J, with 12 bases between. The CDR3 loop spans 14 amino acids. Germline values: CDR1 PRHDT, CDR2 FYEKMQ (reference sequence). The CDR3 is CASSLSGTGETQYF. As DNA, the CDR3 is TGTGCCAGCAGCTTGTCCGGGACTGGAGAGACCCAGTACTTC.

The genes are TRBV3-1 (or the pseudogene TRBV3-2) and TRBJ2-5; TRBD2 agrees at 8 bases. Germline V gene lookup returns CDR1 LGHDT and CDR2 YNNKEL (reference sequence). The junction had 9 bases not matched to a gene; V was cut back by 7 bases and J by 5 bases. The CDR3 contains 14 residues. The CDR3 protein is CASTARGAGETQYF. CDR3 nucleotide sequence: TGTGCCAGCACCGCGCGGGGGGCAGGGGAGACCCAGTACTTC.

The rearrangement uses TRBV27 and TRBJ1-6, with D tentatively TRBD1 (6 bases). Between the trimmed V and J ends, which lost 5 bases and 9 bases, there was a span of 14 bases. The CDR3 consists of 14 residues. CDR1 is MNHEY and CDR2 is SMNVEV in the germline V gene (reference sequence). As DNA, the CDR3 is TGTGCCAGCAGTCGACAGGCTGTGGGTTCACCCCTCCACTTT. Its translation: CASSRQAVGSPLHF.

V usage is TRBV7-9 and J usage is TRBJ1-4, with D unclear. CDR1 SEHNR and CDR2 FQNEAQ come from the germline V gene (reference sequence). The CDR3 consists of 16 residues. V was clipped by 5 bases and J by 4 bases, with 17 bases between them. CDR3 sequence: CASSQRPGTHNEKLFF. CDR3 in DNA: TGTGCCAGCAGCCAGAGGCCGGGAACACATAATGAAAAACTGTTTTTT. The complete variable domain, with remaining parts taken from reference TRBV7-9 and TRBJ1-4, reads DTGVSQNPRHKITKRGQNVTFRCDPISEHNRLYWYRQTLGQGPEFLTYFQNEAQLEKSRLLSDRFSAERPKGSFSTLEIQRTEQGDSAMYLCASSQRPGTHNEKLFFGSGTQLSVL.

This chain joins TRBV7-9 and TRBJ2-3; 7 bases fit TRBD1. The V gene end was trimmed by 5 bases and the J gene end by 2 bases; junction bases not matched to a gene: 4. The CDR3 spans 14 residues. Per the germline V gene, CDR1 is SEHNR and CDR2 is FQNEAQ (reference sequence). CDR3 coding DNA: TGTGCCAGCAGCGAACAGGGGTCCACAGATACGCAGTATTTT. Amino acid sequence: CASSEQGSTDTQYF.

This clone was seen many times. The J gene is TRBJ2-7, the V gene TRBV6-5; tentatively, D is TRBD1 (6 bases). The CDR3 length is 13 residues. Germline V CDR1 and CDR2: MNHEY, SVGAGI. Trimming shortened V by 6 bases and J by 1 base, and 10 bases separated the two germline ends. The CDR3 coding sequence is TGTGCCAGCAGGCACAGGGAGTCCTACGAGCAGTACTTC. Residues: CASRHRESYEQYF.